The 10 T cell receptor beta chains listed next were all sequenced from one sample in a study of lymphopenia after photon versus proton radiotherapy. The assay was immunoSEQ multiplex PCR, and TCRdb's table has in-frame clones only and misses some. Of about 19,000 clones in the sample, about 90% were seen once. The sequencing used peripheral blood, collected from a patient treated with photon-based radiotherapy. The origin of the receptors is a man in his 60s with pancreatic cancer.

The chain combines TRBV5-1 with TRBJ2-5; 7 bases are shared with TRBD1. The V and J ends lost 4 bases and 4 bases, in that order; junction bases with no gene match: 4. Per the germline V gene, CDR1 is SGHRS and CDR2 is YFSETQ. This CDR3 comprises 13 residues. CDR3 sequence (DNA): TGCGCCAGCAGCCGGACAGGTGGAGAGACCCAGTACTTC. Translating gives CASSRTGGETQYF.

The chain uses TRBV7-9 and TRBJ1-1; D gene uncertain. V was pared by 5 bases and J by 5 bases, with 18 bases between. CDR1 SEHNR and CDR2 FQNEAQ come from the germline V gene (reference sequence). CDR3 size: 15 residues. CDR3: CASSIQTGIGTEAFF. The CDR3 DNA sequence: TGTGCCAGCAGCATTCAAACCGGGATCGGGACTGAAGCTTTCTTT. Filled out from reference TRBV7-9 and TRBJ1-1, the complete variable domain reads DTGVSQNPRHKITKRGQNVTFRCDPISEHNRLYWYRQTLGQGPEFLTYFQNEAQLEKSRLLSDRFSAERPKGSFSTLEIQRTEQGDSAMYLCASSIQTGIGTEAFFGQGTRLTVV.

The gene calls are TRBV11-2 and TRBJ1-3; D is undetermined. V lost 7 bases and J lost 2, with 9 bases in between. Germline CDR1 SGHAT, CDR2 FQNNGV. The CDR3 totals 13 residues. The CDR3 here is CASTRKAGNTIYF. In DNA, the CDR3 is TGTGCCAGCACCCGAAAAGCTGGAAACACCATATATTTT.

This chain links TRBV11-2 with TRBJ1-5, with D uncertain. The ends were cut back, 2 bases at V and 2 bases at J, with 10 bases in the middle. The CDR3 extends over 15 amino acids. CDR1 and CDR2 from the germline V gene are SGHAT and FQNNGV. CDR3 sequence reads: CASSLNLGRNQPQHF. CDR3 bases: TGTGCCAGCAGCTTAAATTTGGGTCGCAATCAGCCCCAGCATTTT.

This chain joins TRBV2 and TRBJ2-7; tentatively, D is TRBD2 (6 bases). With 6 bases removed from V and 6 bases from J, the gap between germline ends came to 18 bases. The CDR3 is 14 amino acids. The germline CDR1 and CDR2 sequences are SNHLY and FYNNEI. The CDR3 is CASRKVDGRGEQYF. CDR3 in DNA: TGTGCCAGCAGGAAGGTGGACGGGAGAGGCGAGCAGTACTTC.

The rearrangement links TRBV19 to TRBJ1-2; possible D gene TRBD1, 6 bases. The germline gives CDR1 LNHDA, CDR2 SQIVND (reference sequence). The CDR3 extends over 15 amino acids. Trimming took 6 bases from V and 3 from J, leaving 17 bases between them. DNA of the CDR3: TGTGCCAGTAGCCTTATCCACAGGGTAGACTATGGCTACACCTTC. This translates into CASSLIHRVDYGYTF.

The J gene is TRBJ1-1, the V gene TRBV5-6, with unresolved D. Trimming removed 1 base at V and 3 bases at J, with 10 bases between. This CDR3 has 14 residues. The germline V gene encodes CDR1 SGHDT and CDR2 YYEEEE. The CDR3: CASSLRVVDTEAFF. DNA of the CDR3: TGTGCCAGCAGCTTGAGGGTCGTGGACACTGAAGCTTTCTTT.

The chain carries TRBV7-9 and TRBJ2-2, with 9 bases that match TRBD1. With 5 bases clipped from V and 3 bases from J, the junction kept 4 bases outside the gene matches. This CDR3 region has 15 residues. The V gene's germline CDR1 is SEHNR and CDR2 FQNEAQ (reference sequence). CDR3 bases: TGTGCCAGCAGCCAACGACAGGGGGACACCGGGGAGCTGTTTTTT. It encodes CASSQRQGDTGELFF.

The chain is built from TRBV2 and TRBJ2-3; TRBD2 might be the D (6 bases). Germline CDR1 SNHLY, CDR2 FYNNEI. This CDR3 contains 13 residues. V was clipped by 5 bases and J by 0 bases, with 6 bases between them. The CDR3 DNA is TGTGCCAGCAGTCGGGAGAGCACAGATACGCAGTATTTT. Translating it yields CASSRESTDTQYF.

V and J are TRBV5-1 and TRBJ1-1; no reliable D call. CDR1 SGHRS and CDR2 YFSETQ come from the germline V gene. The germline V and J ends were trimmed by 4 bases and 6 bases, with 19 bases remaining between them. The length of the CDR3 is 15 residues. The CDR3 spells CASSPGGLGGSEAFF. CDR3 nucleotides: TGCGCCAGCAGCCCGGGAGGCCTTGGTGGCTCTGAAGCTTTCTTT.